The rows below give T cell receptor beta chains drawn from one sample of a study of graft-versus-host responses after intestinal transplantation. Clones were read by immunoSEQ multiplex PCR, and TCRdb kept only the in-frame ones, dropping some. The sample has some 88,000 clones; approximately 94% are singletons. Their target antigens are unknown. The specimen comprised unstimulated CD8+ T cells sorted from spleen or lymph node cells, sampled before intestinal transplant. These receptors all come from a human donor who received an intestinal transplant. The CDR3 runs from the conserved cysteine through the conserved F or W. Clone size appears in some rows only: once, few, many, or a class for an expanded clone.

V gene | clone size | CDR3 protein
TRBV19 | NA | CASSGTSGSYEQYF
TRBV9 | once | CASSAGTGGEAFF
TRBV10-3 | few | CAISDGGTSGNTIYF
TRBV4-3 | NA | CASSQGNRLNTEAFF
TRBV7-9 | NA | CASSFSTVGYTF
TRBV6-1 | NA | CASSVRGPSSYEQYF
TRBV5-1 | NA | CASSPWTGGNNEQFF
TRBV11-2 | NA | CASSLVHRQTEAFF
TRBV29-1 | NA | CSVTGKTNTGELFF
TRBV4-2 | NA | CASSQETSGGSYEQYF
TRBV12-5 | NA | CASGLNGQAEAFF
TRBV13 | NA | CASSPSSGGLYNEQFF
TRBV27 | NA | CASSSTGTGDNEQFF
TRBV4-3 | NA | CASSQEHRGSTGELFF
TRBV6-5 | NA | CASTPGTGNIETQYF
TRBV4-1 | NA | CASSQVSAASGLDTQYF
TRBV27 | NA | CASSLRQLNTEAFF
TRBV19 | NA | CASSIRITGGNSYEQYF
TRBV27 | NA | CASSLLAGAYEQYF
TRBV27 | NA | CASSLGPWRGRGVGEQFF
TRBV9 | once | CASSGTGVGYGYTF
TRBV6-5 | NA | CASSPVNYGYTF
TRBV7-7 | NA | CASSLQGPQETQYF
TRBV27 | NA | CASSFDNRGPEQYF